These T cell receptor beta chains were read from a single sample in a study of CD8+ T cells in alopecia areata. Here immunoSEQ multiplex PCR was the method, and the copy in TCRdb shows in-frame clones only, minus some. The sample carries 150,000 to 200,000 clones, around 64% recorded once. Here the sequenced sample was CD8+ T cells sorted from blood, taken at week 0. These receptors all stem from a human donor with alopecia areata. CDR3s include the opening cysteine and the closing phenylalanine or tryptophan. Fields, in order: CDR3 protein, clone size, V gene. Only some rows state a clone size, as once, few, many or a class for expanded clones.

cdr3_aa: CASSQASRGISSYEQYF
clone_size: .
v_call: TRBV4-1

cdr3_aa: CASSPGPYSNQPQHF
clone_size: .
v_call: TRBV6-5

cdr3_aa: CVGAGYRTGELFF
clone_size: .
v_call: TRBV7-4

cdr3_aa: CASSLLLTPRPDGYTF
clone_size: once
v_call: TRBV4-1

cdr3_aa: CASSQTGTGSTEKLFF
clone_size: .
v_call: TRBV4-1

cdr3_aa: CASMSGELFF
clone_size: few
v_call: TRBV7-9

cdr3_aa: CAWLSGGAEAFF
clone_size: .
v_call: TRBV30

cdr3_aa: CASSSRTGIQETQYF
clone_size: .
v_call: TRBV5-1

cdr3_aa: CASVQGSSYNEQFF
clone_size: .
v_call: TRBV27

cdr3_aa: CATSRDGSMSKKLFF
clone_size: once
v_call: TRBV15

cdr3_aa: CASRISGQHPGNTIYF
clone_size: many
v_call: TRBV6-6

cdr3_aa: CAWSVAGGRLNEQFF
clone_size: few
v_call: TRBV30

cdr3_aa: CASSELLLAGGPQETQYF
clone_size: .
v_call: TRBV25-1

cdr3_aa: CASSGWAGKAGELFF
clone_size: once
v_call: TRBV6-1

cdr3_aa: CASSVNRGQQETQYF
clone_size: .
v_call: TRBV9

cdr3_aa: CSVEDRAGEFPYYGYTF
clone_size: .
v_call: TRBV29-1

cdr3_aa: CASSEGQGFETQYF
clone_size: .
v_call: TRBV25-1

cdr3_aa: CASSANTGTYGYTF
clone_size: .
v_call: TRBV25-1

cdr3_aa: CASSPTRTVSYNEQFF
clone_size: .
v_call: TRBV7-9

cdr3_aa: CAWSSNRGTEAFF
clone_size: .
v_call: TRBV30

cdr3_aa: CASSPDRWNEKLFF
clone_size: .
v_call: TRBV27

cdr3_aa: CASSLGTSGAYEQYF
clone_size: .
v_call: TRBV4-1

cdr3_aa: CASSYQGNTEAFF
clone_size: .
v_call: TRBV6-5

cdr3_aa: CASSRDSNQPQHF
clone_size: .
v_call: TRBV6-5

cdr3_aa: CASSPNRGGYTF
clone_size: .
v_call: TRBV7-9

cdr3_aa: CASSSRARDIQYF
clone_size: few
v_call: TRBV7-8

cdr3_aa: CASSTGRLDTQYF
clone_size: few
v_call: TRBV27

cdr3_aa: CASSWGGEEPRQFF
clone_size: .
v_call: TRBV5-1

cdr3_aa: CAISESADGYTF
clone_size: .
v_call: TRBV10-3

cdr3_aa: CASSIGVLAKNIQYF
clone_size: .
v_call: TRBV19

cdr3_aa: CASSPGQVPLSNQPQHF
clone_size: .
v_call: TRBV27

cdr3_aa: CASRGSSYEQYF
clone_size: .
v_call: TRBV27

cdr3_aa: CASGSISSYEQYF
clone_size: .
v_call: TRBV12-5

cdr3_aa: CAISADSQETQYF
clone_size: .
v_call: TRBV10-3

cdr3_aa: CASSLAPGLRDTRRGGGYTF
clone_size: .
v_call: TRBV5-1

cdr3_aa: CASSQDLRGQYF
clone_size: .
v_call: TRBV14

cdr3_aa: CASSFRGREQFF
clone_size: few
v_call: TRBV27

cdr3_aa: CASSVVPGTTETQYF
clone_size: .
v_call: TRBV9

cdr3_aa: CSAAVPGLREGEQFF
clone_size: few
v_call: TRBV29-1

cdr3_aa: CASSLGSQPQHF
clone_size: once
v_call: TRBV5-6

cdr3_aa: CASSSQGSSYNSPLHF
clone_size: .
v_call: TRBV13

cdr3_aa: CSVATSGGSYEQYF
clone_size: few
v_call: TRBV29-1

cdr3_aa: CATKLSPKETQYF
clone_size: .
v_call: TRBV15

cdr3_aa: CASSPNPRGQSQPQHF
clone_size: .
v_call: TRBV7-2

cdr3_aa: CASSDPGDTQYF
clone_size: .
v_call: TRBV6-5

cdr3_aa: CASSQSRRASEHEKLFF
clone_size: many
v_call: TRBV23-1

cdr3_aa: CASRAGDIMYTQYF
clone_size: .
v_call: TRBV25-1

cdr3_aa: CASTEQGNYEQYF
clone_size: .
v_call: TRBV5-1

cdr3_aa: CASSYLQGPHQETQYF
clone_size: .
v_call: TRBV6-5

cdr3_aa: CASSIVLAGIYNEQFF
clone_size: .
v_call: TRBV5-1

cdr3_aa: CASSLGLGGGAYEQYF
clone_size: .
v_call: TRBV13

cdr3_aa: CASTPSGVNEQFF
clone_size: .
v_call: TRBV27

cdr3_aa: CSVVPVGGDEKLFF
clone_size: .
v_call: TRBV29-1